The TCR beta chain described here comes from a study of technical replicates of blood from a few donors. This CDR3 contains 16 residues. V was clipped by 5 bases and J by 0 bases, with 14 bases between them. CDR1 and CDR2 (germline): SGHVS, FQNEAQ. The data were produced by immunoSEQ multiplex PCR, yet TCRdb's version contains in-frame clones alone and is incomplete. The sample shows tens of thousands of clones, around 92% of them seen only once. V gene TRBV7-8 combines with J gene TRBJ1-3, with a weak D call TRBD1 (5 bases). The sequence was obtained from a human donor in good health. Some clones in this sample may be carry-over from other donors' samples. Specimen: PBMCs. This CDR3 reads CASSHRGDYSGNTIYF. CDR3 coding DNA: TGTGCCAGCAGCCATAGAGGGGACTACTCTGGAAACACCATATATTTT.